The subject of this entry is one T cell receptor (beta chain). Trimming removed 3 bases from V and 0 bases from J; junction bases left unmatched: 5. The germline gives CDR1 KGHDR, CDR2 SFDVKD. CDR3 length: 17 residues. The data belong to a study of blood T cell repertoires in COVID-19. The wider study: T cells, B-cell-depleted T cells, or PBMCs supplied cDNA or gDNA.

The table came from immunoSEQ multiplex PCR; TCRdb's copy has only in-frame clones and leaves some out. The data show roughly 440,000 clones, about 91% seen once. Seattle researchers signed up patients amid active infection and tracked them longitudinally. Sequenced: peripheral blood. V and J are TRBV24-1 and TRBJ2-3; 10 bases fit TRBD2. The sequence was collected from a woman aged 45-60 years with COVID-19, enrolled during active disease. This CDR3 is CATSDPSTSGSTDTQYF. The CDR3 DNA reads TGTGCCACCAGTGATCCCTCGACTAGCGGGAGCACAGATACGCAGTATTTT.